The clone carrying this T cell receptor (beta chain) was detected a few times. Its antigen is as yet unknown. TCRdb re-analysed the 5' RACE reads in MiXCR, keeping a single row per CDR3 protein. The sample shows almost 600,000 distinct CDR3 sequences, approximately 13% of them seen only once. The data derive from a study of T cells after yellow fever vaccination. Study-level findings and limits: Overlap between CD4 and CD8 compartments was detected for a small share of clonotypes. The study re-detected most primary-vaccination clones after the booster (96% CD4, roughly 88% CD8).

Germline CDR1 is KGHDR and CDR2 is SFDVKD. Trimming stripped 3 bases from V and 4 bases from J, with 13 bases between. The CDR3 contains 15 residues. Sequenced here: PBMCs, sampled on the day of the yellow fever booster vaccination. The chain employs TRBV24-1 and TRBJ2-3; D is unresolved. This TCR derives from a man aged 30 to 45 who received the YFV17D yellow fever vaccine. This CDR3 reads CATSDANQGPDTQYF. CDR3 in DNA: TGTGCCACCAGTGATGCCAACCAAGGGCCAGATACGCAGTATTTT.